The present TCR beta chain was sequenced within a study of T cell changes during pregnancy in multiple sclerosis. Libraries were prepared by immunoSEQ multiplex PCR; TCRdb keeps only in-frame clonotypes and omits some of them. Here the sample spans around 80,000 clones, roughly nine tenths being singletons. The receptor was derived from a female donor with multiple sclerosis, enrolled in a pregnancy study. Here the sequenced sample was peripheral blood, taken before pregnancy.

CDR3 bases: TGTGCCAGCAGCCTATACCGGGACAGCTCTGGGGCCAACGTCCTGACTTTC. Encoded protein: CASSLYRDSSGANVLTF. The chain joins TRBV5-4 to TRBJ2-6, with 7 positions matching TRBD1. The CDR3 contains 17 residues. The V and J ends lost 4 bases and 0 bases, in that order; junction bases with no gene match: 7. Per germline, CDR1 SGHNT and CDR2 YYREEE (reference sequence).